Listed here are 25 T cell receptor beta chains from one sample, sequenced in a study of blood T cell repertoires in COVID-19. Repertoires were generated with immunoSEQ multiplex PCR, while TCRdb's copy carries only in-frame clones and drops some. The table has roughly 250,000 clones, 85% seen once. The sample taken for sequencing was peripheral blood. The source of these receptors is a woman aged 55-70 years with active or convalescent COVID-19.

The chain uses TRBV9 and TRBJ1-2; 7 bases map to TRBD1. After removal of 0 bases from V and 4 bases from J, the junction contained 6 bases not matched to a gene. The CDR3 loop spans 15 amino acids. The germline CDR1 and CDR2 sequences are SGDLS and YYNGEE. CDR3 region: CASSVAKTGRYGYTF. In DNA form, the CDR3 reads TGTGCCAGCAGCGTAGCTAAGACAGGGCGCTATGGCTACACCTTC.

The rearrangement joins TRBV2 to TRBJ2-3, with TRBD2 matching 12 bases. Germline V gene sequence: CDR1 SNHLY, CDR2 FYNNEI. The junction had 8 bases not matched to a gene; V was cut back by 5 bases and J by 2 bases. The CDR3 contains 17 residues. The CDR3: CASSMTGLAGYTDTQYF. Here the CDR3 DNA reads TGTGCCAGCAGTATGACAGGACTAGCGGGGTACACAGATACGCAGTATTTT.

The chain links TRBV10-3 to TRBJ1-2, with 11 bases that match TRBD1. The length of the CDR3 is 14 residues. Trimming took 11 bases from V and 8 from J; bases not matched to a gene: 13. Germline CDR1 reads ENHRY; CDR2 reads SYGVKD. The CDR3 bases are TGTGCCTCGACCCTGGACAGGGGGCTGGGGGGCTACACCTTC. It codes for CASTLDRGLGGYTF.

This chain connects TRBV28 to TRBJ1-5; D ambiguous. The CDR3 consists of 17 residues. Germline loops: CDR1 MDHEN, CDR2 SYDVKM. V lost 6 bases and J lost 0, with 18 bases in between. The CDR3 DNA follows: TGTGCCAGCAGACCATGGCGGGGATCTTATAGCAATCAGCCCCAGCATTTT. It codes for CASRPWRGSYSNQPQHF.

V is TRBV7-2 and J is TRBJ2-3, with 8 bases fitting TRBD2. The V gene's germline CDR1 is SGHTA and CDR2 FQGNSA. This CDR3 has 16 residues. The ends lost 5 bases at V and 3 bases at J; junction bases unmatched: 10. Here the CDR3 reads CASSARTSGVTDTQYF. DNA for the CDR3: TGTGCCAGCAGCGCACGAACTAGCGGAGTAACAGATACGCAGTATTTT.

V is TRBV19 and J is TRBJ2-3, with 11 bases matching TRBD2. Germline loops: CDR1 LNHDA, CDR2 SQIVND (reference sequence). The CDR3 spans 16 residues. V shed 3 bases, J shed 4 bases, and the junction held 6 bases outside the gene matches. The CDR3 bases are TGTGCCAGTAGTATCCGACTAGCGGGGTTTGCAGATACGCAGTATTTT. It translates to CASSIRLAGFADTQYF.

The chain uses TRBV19 and TRBJ2-2; TRBD1 agrees at 8 bases. V shed 4 bases, J shed 7 bases, and the junction held 17 bases outside the gene matches. Per the germline V gene, CDR1 is LNHDA and CDR2 is SQIVND (reference sequence). This CDR3 comprises 18 residues. CDR3 sequence (DNA): TGTGCCAGTAGTACCCGGACAGGGCTAGGACCCGCACGCGGGGAGCTGTTTTTT. Translation: CASSTRTGLGPARGELFF.

The V gene is TRBV5-1, the J gene TRBJ2-1, with 7 bases that match TRBD2. The V gene's germline CDR1 is SGHRS and CDR2 YFSETQ. The CDR3 totals 16 residues. The J segment lost 8 bases and the V segment lost 0 bases, leaving 11 bases of the junction unmatched. Here the CDR3 reads CASSLEGLGLSDEQFF. CDR3 DNA sequence: TGCGCCAGCAGCTTGGAAGGACTAGGTCTTTCAGATGAGCAGTTCTTC.

The V gene is TRBV5-4, the J gene TRBJ1-5; the D is unclear. CDR3 length: 12 residues. Trimming shortened V by 0 bases and J by 6 bases, and 4 bases separated the two germline ends. Germline V gene data show CDR1 as SGHNT and CDR2 as YYREEE (reference sequence). The chain's CDR3 is CASSLAGQPQHF. The CDR3 nucleotides read TGTGCCAGCAGCTTGGCCGGTCAGCCCCAGCATTTT.

This chain uses TRBV18 with TRBJ1-1; D is ambiguous. CDR1 and CDR2 from the germline V gene are KGHSH and LQKENI. V lost 1 base and J lost 0, with 6 bases in between. This CDR3 is built from 14 residues. CDR3 in amino acids: CASSPLALNTEAFF. The CDR3 DNA reads TGTGCCAGCTCACCACTGGCTTTGAACACTGAAGCTTTCTTT.

This sequence joins TRBV7-2 and TRBJ2-1; D ambiguous. The CDR3 length is 14 residues. Trimming stripped 2 bases from V and 4 bases from J, with 9 bases between. The germline V gene encodes CDR1 SGHTA and CDR2 FQGNSA. The CDR3 loop reads CASSLNRVYNEQFF. The CDR3 coding sequence is TGTGCCAGCAGCTTAAATCGCGTTTACAATGAGCAGTTCTTC.

The chain carries TRBV7-2 and TRBJ1-1, with D uncertain. Trimming stripped 1 base from V and 3 bases from J, with 12 bases between. The V gene's germline CDR1 is SGHTA and CDR2 FQGNSA. This CDR3 has 15 amino acids. CDR3 coding DNA: TGTGCCAGCAGCTTAGTAAGTCGGAGGGACACTGAAGCTTTCTTT. Translating it yields CASSLVSRRDTEAFF.

The rearrangement joins TRBV7-9 to TRBJ2-1, with a weak D call TRBD1 (5 bases). Germline V lookup: CDR1 SEHNR, CDR2 FQNEAQ (reference sequence). This CDR3 spans 15 amino acids. V was shortened by 2 bases and J by 0 bases, with 8 bases between the two germline ends. CDR3 DNA sequence: TGTGCCAGCAGCTTACAGGGTAGCTCCTACAATGAGCAGTTCTTC. Translating gives CASSLQGSSYNEQFF.

Only one count was recorded for this clone. V and J are TRBV9 and TRBJ2-3, with D tentatively TRBD1 (5 bases). CDR1 and CDR2 (germline): SGDLS, YYNGEE. The CDR3 runs 15 residues. V was pared by 0 bases and J by 0 bases, with 8 bases between. The DNA for the CDR3 is TGTGCCAGCAGCGTAGCAGGGTATAGCACAGATACGCAGTATTTT. Translating gives CASSVAGYSTDTQYF. Looking up the rest from reference TRBV9 and TRBJ2-3 gives the full variable domain: DSGVTQTPKHLITATGQRVTLRCSPRSGDLSVYWYQQSLDQGLQFLIQYYNGEERAKGNILERFSAQQFPDLHSELNLSSLELGDSALYFCASSVAGYSTDTQYFGPGTRLTVL.

V usage is TRBV7-8 and J usage is TRBJ2-3; TRBD2 is a possible D gene (6 bases). The CDR3 spans 17 residues. Germline loops: CDR1 SGHVS, CDR2 FQNEAQ. V shed 5 bases and J shed 3 bases, with 21 bases lying between them. In nucleotides, the CDR3 is TGTGCCAGCAGCCCCTACCCGGTTCGGGAGTTGACAGATACGCAGTATTTT. Its protein product is CASSPYPVRELTDTQYF.

The chain has TRBV5-1 and TRBJ2-3; unclear D gene. CDR1 SGHRS and CDR2 YFSETQ come from the germline V gene. The CDR3 totals 13 residues. V was clipped by 0 bases and J by 1 base, with 3 bases between them. This chain's CDR3 is CASSLAGTDTQYF. Written as DNA, the CDR3 is TGCGCCAGCAGCTTGGCCGGCACAGATACGCAGTATTTT.

This clone came up once. The V call is TRBV10-2, the J call TRBJ2-3; TRBD2 agrees at 8 bases. Trimming cost V 3 bases and J 6 bases; bases outside gene matches: 8. Germline-derived CDR1 and CDR2 are WSHSY and SAAADI. This CDR3 is 15 amino acids long. CDR3: CASSDVGGARDTQYF. The CDR3 DNA reads TGCGCCAGCAGTGACGTCGGGGGGGCCAGGGATACGCAGTATTTT.

The chain has TRBV18 and TRBJ2-1; 8 bases map to TRBD2. The germline CDR1 and CDR2 sequences are KGHSH and LQKENI. V shed 3 bases, J shed 1 base, and the junction held 2 bases outside the gene matches. The CDR3 length is 15 residues. CDR3 nucleotides: TGTGCCAGCTCACCTAGCGGGACTTCCTACAATGAGCAGTTCTTC. The encoded protein is CASSPSGTSYNEQFF.

The chain carries TRBV9 and TRBJ2-2, with 10 bases matching TRBD2. The CDR3 has 17 residues. The germline V gene has CDR1 SGDLS and CDR2 YYNGEE. The trim removed 4 bases at V and 4 bases at J, leaving 10 bases unmatched. CDR3 coding DNA: TGTGCCAGCAGCCCTCCATTAGCGGGAGGAATCACCGGGGAGCTGTTTTTT. Amino acids: CASSPPLAGGITGELFF. Drawing the rest from reference TRBV9 and TRBJ2-2, the complete variable domain is DSGVTQTPKHLITATGQRVTLRCSPRSGDLSVYWYQQSLDQGLQFLIQYYNGEERAKGNILERFSAQQFPDLHSELNLSSLELGDSALYFCASSPPLAGGITGELFFGEGSRLTVL.

The rearrangement links TRBV27 to TRBJ2-5, with D unclear. Trimming pared 5 bases from V and 9 bases from J, leaving 10 bases between. Germline V gene data show CDR1 as MNHEY and CDR2 as SMNVEV (reference sequence). The CDR3 has 11 residues. The CDR3 coding sequence is TGTGCCAGCAGTCTACCCCCCGCCCAGTACTTC. This codes for CASSLPPAQYF.

J is TRBJ2-2 and V is TRBV20-1; 9 bases match TRBD2. The CDR3 spans 15 residues. Germline V gene data show CDR1 as DFQATT and CDR2 as SNEGSKA (reference sequence). V lost 3 bases to trimming and J lost 4 bases; unmatched junction nucleotides: 6. This chain's CDR3 is CSASGLAGITGELFF. The CDR3 bases are TGCAGTGCTAGTGGGCTAGCGGGGATCACCGGGGAGCTGTTTTTT.

CDR3 loop: CASSQDSSNQPQHF. DNA of the CDR3: TGTGCCAGCAGCCAGGACAGTAGCAATCAGCCCCAGCATTTT. This chain uses TRBV6-5 with TRBJ1-5; D is perhaps TRBD1 (6 bases). Per the germline V gene, CDR1 is MNHEY and CDR2 is SVGAGI. CDR3 length: 14 residues. V dropped 6 bases and J dropped 0 bases, with 9 bases sitting between them.

This chain connects TRBV19 to TRBJ1-1; no definite D call. The CDR3 totals 13 residues. Trimming left V 5 bases short and J 0 bases short, with 7 bases between. Germline CDR1 LNHDA, CDR2 SQIVND (reference sequence). For the CDR3, the DNA is TGTGCCAGTAGTTCGACACTGAACACTGAAGCTTTCTTT. This codes for CASSSTLNTEAFF.

The chain links TRBV11-2 to TRBJ2-7; 9 nucleotides match TRBD2. The germline V gene encodes CDR1 SGHAT and CDR2 FQNNGV. V was pared by 11 bases and J by 2 bases, with 10 bases of the junction left unmatched. This CDR3 contains 14 residues. CDR3 in DNA: TGTGCCGGTGATATTAGCGGGAGCACCTACGAGCAGTACTTC. Translated: CAGDISGSTYEQYF.

V is TRBV3-1 (or the pseudogene TRBV3-2) and J is TRBJ2-1, with a tentative D call TRBD2 (6 bases). The CDR3 is 15 amino acids. The germline V and J ends were trimmed by 3 bases and 0 bases, with 9 bases remaining between them. Germline V gene sequence: CDR1 LGHDT, CDR2 YNNKEL (reference sequence). This CDR3 is CASSQVADSYNEQFF. CDR3 DNA sequence: TGTGCCAGCAGCCAGGTAGCGGACTCCTACAATGAGCAGTTCTTC.